The rows below give T cell receptor beta chains drawn from one sample of a study of T-cell reconstitution after alpha-beta-depleted transplantation in children. TCRdb re-derived calls from the PCR reads in MiXCR, one entry per CDR3 protein. The top ten clones hold approximately 5% of a sample with 750,000 to 950,000 distinct CDR3 sequences, about 15% of them seen once. The input for sequencing was PBMCs, mostly from graft donor cells, taken 360 days after TCRalphabeta/CD19-depleted stem cell transplant. Source of these receptors: a male patient between 10 and 17 years old who had a stem cell transplant for acute lymphoblastic leukemia, so the T cells may come from the graft donor. CDR3s include the opening cysteine and the closing phenylalanine or tryptophan. Fields, in order: V gene, D gene, clone size, J gene, CDR3 DNA, CDR3 protein. A D gene is named only where the DNA matches it firmly. A row's size may be missing; if present it is once, few, many or a size class.

TRBV12-3/TRBV12-4	NA	NA	TRBJ2-1	TGTGCCAGCAGTCTTCCGCCCCCTGAGCGCAATGAGCAGTTCTTC	CASSLPPPERNEQFF
TRBV15	NA	NA	TRBJ2-5	TGTGCCACCAGCAGAGATCTAGGCTATTTCCAAGAGACCCAGTACTTC	CATSRDLGYFQETQYF
TRBV19	TRBD2	NA	TRBJ2-7	TGTGCCAGTAGTATAGGAAGCGGGAGTATCCTAGACGAGCAGTACTTC	CASSIGSGSILDEQYF
TRBV20-1	TRBD2	few	TRBJ2-3	TGCAGTGCCAAACCCGGACTAGCGGGAGGGCAAGATACGCAGTATTTT	CSAKPGLAGGQDTQYF
TRBV7-6	NA	NA	TRBJ1-4	TGTGCCAGCAGCCCCAGACCGCTACTTGCAACTAATGAAAAACTGTTTTTT	CASSPRPLLATNEKLFF
TRBV7-8	NA	many	TRBJ2-5	TGTGCCAGCAGCTTAGCGCCTGGGAGCCAAGAGACCCAGTACTTC	CASSLAPGSQETQYF
TRBV12-3/TRBV12-4	TRBD1	few	TRBJ1-4	TGTGCCAGCAAGCCTACTCCGGGACAGGGAGAAAAACTGTTTTTT	CASKPTPGQGEKLFF
TRBV7-3	NA	few	TRBJ2-5	TGTGCCAGCAGCTTAACCCCCACAGGGAGGCGAGAGACCCAGTACTTC	CASSLTPTGRRETQYF
TRBV29-1	NA	NA	TRBJ2-5	TGCAGCGTTGATGGACAACTCCCGGAGACCCAGTACTTC	CSVDGQLPETQYF
TRBV20-1	NA	few	TRBJ1-4	TGCAGTGCTAGTCGGGACGGCGGCGGGCATGAAAAACTGTTTTTT	CSASRDGGGHEKLFF
TRBV9	NA	few	TRBJ2-7	TGTGCCAGCAGCGTAGGGGGGAGCGCCTACGAGCAGTACTTC	CASSVGGSAYEQYF
TRBV29-1	TRBD2	NA	TRBJ2-7	TGCAGCGTTGAGACTAGCGGGAGCTACGAGCAGTACTTC	CSVETSGSYEQYF
TRBV11-2	NA	many	TRBJ2-1	TGTGCCAGCAGCTTACCCCGGGGTTACAATGAGCAGTTCTTC	CASSLPRGYNEQFF
TRBV14	NA	NA	TRBJ2-2	TGTGCCAGCAGCCAGGACCTCTCGGCCGGGGAGCTGTTTTTT	CASSQDLSAGELFF
TRBV3-1	TRBD2	few	TRBJ2-3	TGTGCCAGCAGCCATGGAGGGATCGGACTAGCGGCCACAGATACGCAGTATTTT	CASSHGGIGLAATDTQYF
TRBV3-1	NA	few	TRBJ1-5	TGTGCCAGCAGCCAAGACAGACGGAACAATCAGCCCCAGCATTTT	CASSQDRRNNQPQHF
TRBV12-3/TRBV12-4	NA	many	TRBJ2-2	TGTGCCAGCAGTATAGCCCCGAGCACCGGGGAGCTGTTTTTT	CASSIAPSTGELFF
TRBV28	TRBD2	many	TRBJ2-7	TGTGCCAGCAGTGCTAGCGGGAACCCCTACGAGCAGTACTTC	CASSASGNPYEQYF
TRBV5-1	NA	few	TRBJ2-1	TGCGCCAGCAGTAGAACAGGGCCGAAGTACGGAAATGAGCAGTTCTTC	CASSRTGPKYGNEQFF
TRBV2	NA	few	TRBJ1-5	TGTGCCAGCAGTACAAACAGGGATAATCAGCCCCAGCATTTT	CASSTNRDNQPQHF
TRBV5-1	NA	many	TRBJ2-1	TGCGCCAGCAGGGTAGTGGGGGCTGGTTACAATGAGCAGTTCTTC	CASRVVGAGYNEQFF
TRBV2	NA	NA	TRBJ2-5	TGTGCCAGCAGGAGGGACACCGGGGAGACCCAGTACTTC	CASRRDTGETQYF
TRBV7-9	NA	many	TRBJ2-1	TGTGCCAGCAGCTTAGCGAGACTAGAGGAATTCAGCAATGAGCAGTTCTTC	CASSLARLEEFSNEQFF
TRBV6-5	NA	NA	TRBJ1-1	TGTGCCAGCAGTTACTCCGTCGGGGGAACTGAAGCTTTCTTT	CASSYSVGGTEAFF
TRBV7-2	NA	NA	TRBJ1-5	TGTGCCAGCAGCTTAGTGGACTCTCTCGGCTGGCCCCAGCATTTT	CASSLVDSLGWPQHF
TRBV20-1	TRBD2	NA	TRBJ2-2	TGCTGTGCTAGAGATCTGAAGGGACTAGCGGGAGAAGTTGCCGGGGAGCTGTTTTTT	CCARDLKGLAGEVAGELFF
TRBV5-1	NA	once	TRBJ2-7	TGCGCCAGCAGACGGCTCAGCGGCTACGAGCAGTACTTC	CASRRLSGYEQYF
TRBV7-9	NA	NA	TRBJ1-1	TGTGCCAGCAGCTTTACACAGGGTACTGAAGCTTTCTTT	CASSFTQGTEAFF